Below are 27 T cell receptor beta chains sequenced from a single sample in a study of T cells after yellow fever vaccination (dated by TCRdb to between 2018 and 2021). Library method: 5' RACE. The listed sequencing device is Illumina HiSeq 2500. Through fastp at Q25 and MiXCR, TCRdb rebuilt clones from the public reads, retaining in-frame beta chains. Entries are consolidated by CDR3 protein sequence, retaining the most common genes and DNA. The sample profile shows 25,000 to 35,000 distinct CDR3 sequences; approximately 4.4% of them were found once. Together, the top ten hold roughly half of the sample. The meaning of the sample's treatment or condition label: live attenuated yellow fever vaccine strain. The sample in question was CD8+ T cells sorted from PBMCs, obtained 5 days after the yellow fever booster vaccination. These receptors originate from a man aged 25-45 years who received the YFV17D yellow fever vaccine.

This clonotype was recorded at least ten times. The CDR3 DNA reads as TGTGCCAGCAGTGAGGGTAAGAACACTGAAGCTTTCTTT. Encoded protein: CASSEGKNTEAFF. V gene TRBV6-4 combines with J gene TRBJ1-1; D gene ambiguous. The CDR3 has 13 amino acids. V gave up 3 bases and J gave up 1 base, with 6 bases separating them. Germline V gives CDR1 MRHNA, CDR2 SNTAGT.

In its sample, this clonotype was seen many times. The genes are TRBV5-1 and TRBJ2-7; 7 positions agree with TRBD1. The CDR3 has 14 residues. After removal of 0 bases from V and 3 bases from J, the junction contained 3 bases not matched to a gene. Germline V gives CDR1 SGHRS, CDR2 YFSETQ. CDR3 loop: CASSLGDSNYEQYF. The CDR3 region has the DNA TGCGCCAGCAGCTTGGGGGACAGCAACTACGAGCAGTACTTC.

Ten or more counts support this clonotype. J is TRBJ2-7 and V is TRBV28; D is perhaps TRBD1 (5 bases). Germline CDR1 MDHEN, CDR2 SYDVKM. The germline V and J ends were trimmed by 7 bases and 3 bases, with 13 bases remaining between them. This CDR3 comprises 13 residues. CDR3 nucleotide sequence: TGTGCCAGCACCGTGGGAAGGGGCTACGAGCAGTACTTC. Its protein product is CASTVGRGYEQYF.

This clonotype occurred a few times. The CDR3 region is CASSGLSLSTDTQYF. CDR3 in DNA: TGTGCCAGCAGTGGGCTTTCCTTAAGCACAGATACGCAGTATTTT. The chain combines TRBV6-1 with TRBJ2-3; D ambiguous. Trimming left V 4 bases short and J 0 bases short, with 11 bases between. Per germline, CDR1 MNHNS and CDR2 SASEGT. The CDR3 extends over 15 amino acids.

The sample holds many counts of this clonotype. This CDR3 is CASSAGLNQPQHF. The CDR3 DNA sequence: TGTGCCAGCAGCGCTGGACTCAATCAGCCCCAGCATTTT. The V and J genes are TRBV7-9 and TRBJ1-5; D is ambiguous. CDR1 is SEHNR, CDR2 FQNEAQ, per germline (reference sequence). V lost 5 bases and J 3 bases, leaving 8 bases between the germline ends. This CDR3 spans 13 amino acids.

In its sample, this clonotype was seen many times. J is TRBJ2-3 and V is TRBV10-3; 7 positions match TRBD2. V shed 3 bases and J 2 bases; nucleotides not matched to a gene: 5. Germline CDR1 and CDR2: ENHRY and SYGVKD. The CDR3 runs 15 residues. CDR3 sequence: CAISDGGRATDTQYF. For the CDR3, the DNA is TGTGCCATCAGTGATGGTGGGAGGGCCACAGATACGCAGTATTTT.

In this sample, this clonotype turned up many times. This sequence joins TRBV7-9 and TRBJ2-1; D call uncertain. CDR1 SEHNR and CDR2 FQNEAQ come from the germline V gene (reference sequence). There are 14 residues in the CDR3. Trimming took off 4 bases at V and 7 bases at J, with 14 bases between the two ends. DNA for the CDR3: TGTGCCAGCAGCTCATCTTCCCCTTCTAATGAGCAGTTCTTC. Amino acid sequence: CASSSSSPSNEQFF.

This clonotype was recorded at least ten times. This chain links TRBV20-1 with TRBJ2-7; either TRBD1 or TRBD2 may supply D (5 bases each). The germline CDR1 and CDR2 sequences are DFQATT and SNEGSKA (reference sequence). Trimming pared 5 bases from V and 0 bases from J, leaving 14 bases between. The CDR3 is made up of 14 amino acids. The CDR3 loop reads CSAYDEGSSYEQYF. CDR3 nucleotides: TGCAGTGCTTACGACGAGGGGAGCTCCTACGAGCAGTACTTC.

This clonotype has a count of ten or more. This sequence joins TRBV7-2 and TRBJ2-5; D perhaps matches TRBD1 (6 bases). The V end was cut by 1 base, the J end by 2 bases, with 11 bases between. Germline lookup yields CDR1 SGHTA and CDR2 FQGNSA. The CDR3 is made up of 15 amino acids. CDR3 region: CASSLVHRAQETQYF. The DNA of the CDR3 is TGTGCCAGCAGCTTAGTCCACAGGGCTCAAGAGACCCAGTACTTC.

This clonotype has at least ten counts. The rearrangement uses TRBV6-1 and TRBJ1-2; D ambiguous. With 1 base removed from V and 5 bases from J, the gap between germline ends came to 17 bases. The length of the CDR3 is 16 residues. Germline V gives CDR1 MNHNS, CDR2 SASEGT. CDR3 nucleotide sequence: TGTGCCAGCAGTGAAGTCGGAGCCTATACACCATATGGCTACACCTTC. This translates into CASSEVGAYTPYGYTF.

This clonotype was seen repeatedly, ten times or more. V usage is TRBV5-1 and J usage is TRBJ2-2; D not resolved. CDR1 and CDR2 from the germline V gene are SGHRS and YFSETQ. Trimming took off 4 bases at V and 4 bases at J, with 5 bases between the two ends. CDR3 length: 12 amino acids. The CDR3 loop is CASSQTTGELFF. The DNA for the CDR3 is TGCGCCAGCAGCCAGACCACCGGGGAGCTGTTTTTT.

In its sample, this clonotype was seen many times. The J gene is TRBJ2-5, the V gene TRBV7-2; 8 bases match TRBD1. The germline V gene has CDR1 SGHTA and CDR2 FQGNSA. The CDR3 is made up of 17 amino acids. V was pared by 2 bases and J by 4 bases, with 12 bases of the junction left unmatched. Written as DNA, the CDR3 is TGTGCCAGCAGCTTAATTTCTCAGGACAGGGATTTAGAGACCCAGTACTTC. Amino acid sequence: CASSLISQDRDLETQYF.

This clonotype showed up many times. This chain uses TRBV30 with TRBJ1-1, with D possibly matching TRBD1 (5 bases). Looked up from germline, CDR1 is GTSNPN and CDR2 is SVGIG (reference sequence). Trimming removed 8 bases from V and 5 bases from J, with 12 bases in between. The CDR3 contains 11 residues. This CDR3 is CALWGGTEAFF. DNA for the CDR3: TGTGCCCTTTGGGGCGGTACTGAAGCTTTCTTT.

The table lists this clonotype with many counts. The chain carries TRBV7-2 and TRBJ2-1; D call uncertain. V was cut by 4 bases and J by 6 bases, with 7 bases left in between. This CDR3 is built from 12 residues. Germline V gene lookup returns CDR1 SGHTA and CDR2 FQGNSA. This CDR3 reads CASSSHANEQFF. Here the CDR3 DNA reads TGTGCCAGCAGCTCCCATGCCAATGAGCAGTTCTTC.

The table lists this clonotype with many counts. The V call is TRBV28, the J call TRBJ2-7; 8 bases fit TRBD1. The germline gives CDR1 MDHEN, CDR2 SYDVKM. The trim removed 4 bases at V and 5 bases at J, leaving 7 bases unmatched. CDR3 length: 14 residues. Here the CDR3 DNA reads TGTGCCAGCAGTTCCCCGTCAGGGGGCCACGAGCAGTACTTC. This codes for CASSSPSGGHEQYF.

This clonotype was detected many times. This rearrangement joins TRBV29-1 to TRBJ2-1; D is undetermined. This CDR3 spans 16 amino acids. Germline CDR1 SQVTM, CDR2 ANQGSEA. V was shortened by 0 bases and J by 0 bases, with 12 bases between the two germline ends. CDR3 sequence (DNA): TGCAGCGTTGAAGAGGGGAAAAAGAGCTCCTACAATGAGCAGTTCTTC. Translation gives CSVEEGKKSSYNEQFF.

This clonotype was detected ten times or more. The V and J genes are TRBV11-2 and TRBJ2-7, with a weak D call TRBD2 (5 bases). Germline CDR1 reads SGHAT; CDR2 reads FQNNGV. This CDR3 comprises 13 residues. Written as DNA, the CDR3 is TGTGCTGTCACAGCGGAGAGCTCCTACGAGCAGTACTTC. It encodes CAVTAESSYEQYF.

This clonotype was picked up many times. The chain has TRBV12-3 or TRBV12-4 and TRBJ2-1; D is possibly TRBD1 or TRBD2 (5 bases each). This CDR3 has 14 amino acids. Trimming removed 6 bases from V and 5 bases from J, with 14 bases in between. The CDR3 DNA follows: TGTGCCAGCAGACCCGGGACGGGGAACAATGAGCAGTTCTTC. It specifies CASRPGTGNNEQFF.

There are many counts of this clonotype. V usage is TRBV19 and J usage is TRBJ2-1; D uncertain. Trimming removed 4 bases at V and 8 bases at J, with 12 bases between. Germline V lookup: CDR1 LNHDA, CDR2 SQIVND (reference sequence). The CDR3 extends over 13 amino acids. The CDR3 reads CASSKVVRHEQFF. The CDR3, as DNA: TGTGCCAGTAGTAAGGTCGTGAGGCATGAGCAGTTCTTC.

CDR3 residues: CASSPGTSTIQYF. In DNA form, the CDR3 reads TGTGCCAGCAGCCCCGGGACTAGCACCATTCAGTACTTC. The genes are TRBV9 and TRBJ2-4; 9 nucleotides align to TRBD2. Germline-derived CDR1 and CDR2 are SGDLS and YYNGEE. V was clipped by 4 bases and J by 9 bases; unmatched bases: 5. The CDR3 length is 13 residues.

This clonotype appeared many times. This chain connects TRBV5-1 to TRBJ2-7, with 12 bases that match TRBD2. With V trimmed by 0 bases and J by 4 bases, 2 bases remained unmatched. Germline V lookup: CDR1 SGHRS, CDR2 YFSETQ. The CDR3 has 15 amino acids. This CDR3 reads CASSLGTSGAYEQYF. For the CDR3, the DNA is TGCGCCAGCAGCTTGGGGACTAGCGGGGCGTACGAGCAGTACTTC.

This clonotype was found many times. The chain uses TRBV4-2 and TRBJ2-1; unclear D gene. V lost 0 bases and J lost 0, with 9 bases in between. CDR1 LGHNA and CDR2 YNFKEQ come from the germline V gene. CDR3 length equals 16 residues. Here the CDR3 reads CASSQDAEYSYNEQFF. CDR3 bases: TGTGCCAGCAGCCAAGATGCTGAGTACTCCTACAATGAGCAGTTCTTC.

The sample holds many counts of this clonotype. This chain joins TRBV4-3 and TRBJ2-1; a possible D gene is TRBD2 (7 bases). CDR1 and CDR2 (germline): LGHNA, YSLEER. The CDR3 totals 17 residues. Trimming pared 2 bases from V and 6 bases from J, leaving 20 bases between. The CDR3 sequence is CASSQLLGTTGSNEQFF. CDR3 DNA: TGCGCCAGCAGCCAACTCCTCGGGACTACAGGGTCCAATGAGCAGTTCTTC.

The CDR3 is CASSRNGQETQYF. DNA for the CDR3: TGTGCCAGCAGTCGGAACGGACAAGAGACCCAGTACTTC. The V and J genes are TRBV7-9 and TRBJ2-5; no clear D. Trimming took off 6 bases at V and 2 bases at J, with 10 bases between the two ends. CDR3 length equals 13 residues. Per the germline V gene, CDR1 is SEHNR and CDR2 is FQNEAQ (reference sequence). Drawing the rest from reference TRBV7-9 and TRBJ2-5, the complete variable domain is DTGVSQNPRHKITKRGQNVTFRCDPISEHNRLYWYRQTLGQGPEFLTYFQNEAQLEKSRLLSDRFSAERPKGSFSTLEIQRTEQGDSAMYLCASSRNGQETQYFGPGTRLLVL.

This clonotype turned up a few times. The chain employs TRBV6-2 or TRBV6-3 and TRBJ1-2; no clear D gene. Trimming pared 0 bases from V and 4 bases from J, leaving 12 bases between. The CDR3 runs 15 residues. Germline CDR1 and CDR2: MNHEY and SVGEGT. The CDR3 DNA is TGTGCCAGCAGTTACTCGCGCGAACCCCTCTATGGCTACACCTTC. Protein sequence: CASSYSREPLYGYTF.

This clonotype has at least ten counts. V and J are TRBV5-1 and TRBJ1-1; D gene ambiguous. There are 16 residues in the CDR3. Germline V gives CDR1 SGHRS, CDR2 YFSETQ. V lost 0 bases and J 0 bases, leaving 12 bases between the germline ends. The CDR3 sequence is CASSLALVDMNTEAFF. The CDR3 nucleotides read TGCGCCAGCAGCTTGGCCTTGGTGGATATGAACACTGAAGCTTTCTTT. Using reference TRBV5-1 and TRBJ1-1 for the parts outside the CDR3, the full variable domain is KAGVTQTPRYLIKTRGQQVTLSCSPISGHRSVSWYQQTPGQGLQFLFEYFSETQRNKGNFPGRFSGRQFSNSRSEMNVSTLELGDSALYLCASSLALVDMNTEAFFGQGTRLTVV.

This clonotype was found many times. This chain joins TRBV12-3 or TRBV12-4 and TRBJ2-2, with D unresolved. The CDR3 runs 14 residues. V lost 8 bases and J lost 3, with 13 bases in between. The CDR3 sequence is CASWGGRYTGELFF. In DNA form, the CDR3 reads TGTGCCAGCTGGGGTGGCCGTTACACCGGGGAGCTGTTTTTT.